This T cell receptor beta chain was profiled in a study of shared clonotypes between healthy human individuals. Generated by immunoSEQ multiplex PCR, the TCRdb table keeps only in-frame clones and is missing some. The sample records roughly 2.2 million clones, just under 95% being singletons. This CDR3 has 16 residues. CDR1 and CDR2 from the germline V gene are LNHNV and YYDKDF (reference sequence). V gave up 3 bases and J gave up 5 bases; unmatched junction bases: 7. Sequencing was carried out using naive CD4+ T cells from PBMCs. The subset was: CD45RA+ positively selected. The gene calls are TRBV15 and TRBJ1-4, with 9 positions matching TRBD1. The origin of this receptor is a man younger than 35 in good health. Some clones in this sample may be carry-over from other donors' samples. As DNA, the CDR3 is TGTGCCACCAGCAGGGGAGCCGGGACAGGGAATGAAAAACTGTTTTTT. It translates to CATSRGAGTGNEKLFF.